This section outlines one TCR beta chain sequence together with its context. Ages ranged from about 18 to 89 years, with residence in approximately 25 US areas. Recovered participants had two consecutive negative NP/OP PCR tests, healthcare professional clearance, or symptom resolution. Looked up from germline, CDR1 is MGHRA and CDR2 is YSYEKL. V lost 4 bases and J lost 0, with 28 bases in between. The CDR3 length is 21 residues. This sample was included in a study of blood T cell repertoires in COVID-19. Source study methods: Amplification from reference gene primers served as the basis for estimated nucleated cell counts. Libraries were prepared by immunoSEQ multiplex PCR; TCRdb keeps only in-frame clonotypes and omits some of them. V and J calls and clone size are as listed in that table; D and trimming were resolved from the DNA. This table holds 150,000 to 200,000 clones, about 88% found once.

The sample was PBMCs or T cells enriched from blood (not recorded which). The clonotype comes from a woman aged 18-29 years who had recovered from COVID-19. The chain links TRBV4-1 to TRBJ1-3; the D is unclear. The CDR3 reads CASSPRTPDSTEHLSGNTIYF. CDR3 bases: TGCGCCAGCAGCCCCCGAACCCCGGACTCAACGGAACACCTCTCTGGAAACACCATATATTTT.